These 10 T cell receptor beta chains were all obtained from the same sample, sequenced in a study of cytomegalovirus exposure and HLA in healthy donors. Primers included in the PCR were 60 Vbeta and 13 Jbeta primers. Clones were read by immunoSEQ multiplex PCR, and TCRdb kept only the in-frame ones, dropping some. The sample contains about 130,000 clones, almost 80% of which appear only once. The sequenced sample consisted of PBMCs. These receptors originate from a female donor in good health and CMV-seronegative.

This rearrangement joins TRBV5-1 to TRBJ2-5; D is perhaps TRBD1 (5 bases). The assigned J gene may be wrong: the sequence end matches TRBJ2-7 better. The CDR3 extends over 15 amino acids. Germline V gene data show CDR1 as SGHRS and CDR2 as YFSETQ. The CDR3 nucleotides read TGCGCCAGCAGCTTGGCTGGGGCGATAGCCTACGAGCAGTACTTC. It encodes CASSLAGAIAYEQYF.

The chain links TRBV4-3 to TRBJ1-2, with D possibly being TRBD1 (5 bases). V was cut by 0 bases and J by 8 bases, with 13 bases left in between. CDR1 and CDR2 (germline): LGHNA, YSLEER. The CDR3 covers 14 residues. CDR3 residues: CASSQDLEGRGYTF. Written as DNA, the CDR3 is TGCGCCAGCAGCCAAGATCTGGAGGGGAGGGGCTACACCTTC.

The chain has TRBV9 and TRBJ1-1; D perhaps matches TRBD1 (5 bases). The CDR3 is 13 amino acids. CDR1 and CDR2 (germline): SGDLS, YYNGEE. The V end lost 0 bases, the J end lost 5 bases, and 8 bases lay between the germline ends. CDR3 sequence: CASSVARATEAFF. The CDR3, as DNA: TGTGCCAGCAGCGTAGCCAGGGCAACTGAAGCTTTCTTT. Using reference TRBV9 and TRBJ1-1 for the parts outside the CDR3, the full variable domain is DSGVTQTPKHLITATGQRVTLRCSPRSGDLSVYWYQQSLDQGLQFLIQYYNGEERAKGNILERFSAQQFPDLHSELNLSSLELGDSALYFCASSVARATEAFFGQGTRLTVV.

The J gene is TRBJ2-2, the V gene TRBV6-1; D is uncertain. Trimming took off 2 bases at V and 0 bases at J, with 16 bases between the two ends. Germline lookup yields CDR1 MNHNS and CDR2 SASEGT. This CDR3 has 18 amino acids. The DNA for the CDR3 is TGTGCCAGCAGTGAACAAAGTTTAGGTACAGCGAACACCGGGGAGCTGTTTTTT. This gives the protein CASSEQSLGTANTGELFF.

This sequence joins TRBV5-1 and TRBJ2-3; 14 bases map to TRBD2. Germline V gene data show CDR1 as SGHRS and CDR2 as YFSETQ. With V trimmed by 4 bases and J by 4 bases, 17 bases remained unmatched. The CDR3 covers 20 residues. The CDR3 protein is CASSLRPGTSGSEVADTQYF. The DNA for the CDR3 is TGCGCCAGCAGCCTGCGTCCCGGGACTAGCGGGAGTGAGGTAGCAGATACGCAGTATTTT.

V gene TRBV29-1 combines with J gene TRBJ2-1; 8 bases align to TRBD1. The ends lost 7 bases at V and 8 bases at J; junction bases unmatched: 7. The CDR3 is 12 residues long. Germline V lookup: CDR1 SQVTM, CDR2 ANQGSEA. In DNA form, the CDR3 reads TGCAGCGCCAACAGGGGGAGGTATGAGCAGTTCTTC. This encodes CSANRGRYEQFF.

J is TRBJ2-7 and V is TRBV9, with 7 bases lining up with TRBD2. The CDR3 has 17 amino acids. Germline lookup yields CDR1 SGDLS and CDR2 YYNGEE. V trimming: 0 bases; J trimming: 3 bases; junction bases outside the gene matches: 12. CDR3 amino acids: CASSVDVGVAGVYEQYF. CDR3 DNA: TGTGCCAGCAGCGTAGATGTCGGGGTAGCGGGTGTCTACGAGCAGTACTTC.

The chain uses TRBV5-4 and TRBJ2-3; 7 nucleotides align to TRBD2. CDR1 and CDR2 (germline): SGHNT, YYREEE (reference sequence). V lost 4 bases and J lost 2; bases outside the gene matches: 10. This CDR3 contains 16 residues. DNA for the CDR3: TGTGCCAGCAGCCTCCGGGACTACACGCCCACAGATACGCAGTATTTT. This sequence encodes CASSLRDYTPTDTQYF.

This clone has a handful of counts. The chain employs TRBV7-9 and TRBJ1-5, with D tentatively TRBD1 (6 bases). This CDR3 is built from 15 residues. Trimming shortened V by 4 bases and J by 3 bases, and 13 bases separated the two germline ends. From germline, CDR1 is SEHNR and CDR2 FQNEAQ (reference sequence). CDR3 region: CASSSTDSVNQPQHF. The CDR3 DNA reads TGTGCCAGCAGCTCTACGGACAGCGTCAATCAGCCCCAGCATTTT.

The count of this clone is one. This chain uses TRBV4-2 with TRBJ1-1; D perhaps matches TRBD1 (6 bases). V was shortened by 1 base and J by 5 bases, with 11 bases between the two germline ends. This CDR3 spans 14 amino acids. CDR1 and CDR2 from the germline V gene are LGHNA and YNFKEQ. The CDR3 DNA reads as TGTGCCAGCAGCCAAGGGGGGGGGCGGACTGAAGCTTTCTTT. This sequence encodes CASSQGGGRTEAFF.